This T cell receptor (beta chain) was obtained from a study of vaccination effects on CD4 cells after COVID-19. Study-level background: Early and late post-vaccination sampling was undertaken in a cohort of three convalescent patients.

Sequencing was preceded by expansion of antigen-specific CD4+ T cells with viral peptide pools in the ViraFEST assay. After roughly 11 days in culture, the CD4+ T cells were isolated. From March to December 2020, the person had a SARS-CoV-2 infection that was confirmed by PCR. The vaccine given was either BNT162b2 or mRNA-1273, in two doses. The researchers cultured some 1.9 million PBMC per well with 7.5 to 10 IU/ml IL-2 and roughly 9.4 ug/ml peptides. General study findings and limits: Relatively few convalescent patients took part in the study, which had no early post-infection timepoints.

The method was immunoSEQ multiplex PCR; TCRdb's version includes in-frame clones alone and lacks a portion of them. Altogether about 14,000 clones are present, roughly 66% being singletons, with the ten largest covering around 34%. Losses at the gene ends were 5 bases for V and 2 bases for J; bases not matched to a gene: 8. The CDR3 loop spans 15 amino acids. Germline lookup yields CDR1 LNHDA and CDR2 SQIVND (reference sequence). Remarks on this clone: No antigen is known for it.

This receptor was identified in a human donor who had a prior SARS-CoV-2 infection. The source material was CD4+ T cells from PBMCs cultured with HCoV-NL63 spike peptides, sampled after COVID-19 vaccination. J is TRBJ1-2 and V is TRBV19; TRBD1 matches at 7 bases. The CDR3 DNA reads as TGTGCCAGTAGTTGGGACAGATGGGGGAACTATGGCTACACCTTC. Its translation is CASSWDRWGNYGYTF.